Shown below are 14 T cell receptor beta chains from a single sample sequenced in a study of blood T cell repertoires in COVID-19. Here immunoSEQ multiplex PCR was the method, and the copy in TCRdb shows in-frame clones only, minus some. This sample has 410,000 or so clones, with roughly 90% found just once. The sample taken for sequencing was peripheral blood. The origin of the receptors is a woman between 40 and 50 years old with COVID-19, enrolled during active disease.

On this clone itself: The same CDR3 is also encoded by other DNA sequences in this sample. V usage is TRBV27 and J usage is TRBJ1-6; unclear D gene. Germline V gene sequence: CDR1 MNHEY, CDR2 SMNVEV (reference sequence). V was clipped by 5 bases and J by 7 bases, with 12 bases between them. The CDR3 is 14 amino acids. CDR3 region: CASSLRTGNSPLHF. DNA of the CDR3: TGTGCCAGCAGTCTCAGGACGGGAAATTCACCCCTCCACTTT.

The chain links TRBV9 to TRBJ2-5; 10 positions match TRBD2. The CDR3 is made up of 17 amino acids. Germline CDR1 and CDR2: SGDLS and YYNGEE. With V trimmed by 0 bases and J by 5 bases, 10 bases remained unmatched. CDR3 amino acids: CASSVDVAGGLKETQYF. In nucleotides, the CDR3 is TGTGCCAGCAGCGTAGATGTAGCGGGGGGTTTAAAGGAGACCCAGTACTTC.

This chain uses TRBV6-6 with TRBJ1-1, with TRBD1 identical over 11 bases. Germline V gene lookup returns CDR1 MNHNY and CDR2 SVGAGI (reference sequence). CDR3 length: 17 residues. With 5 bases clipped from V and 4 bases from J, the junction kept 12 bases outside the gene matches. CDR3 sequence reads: CASSPRTGGGLGTEAFF. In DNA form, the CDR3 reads TGTGCCAGCAGTCCGAGGACAGGGGGCGGTTTAGGCACTGAAGCTTTCTTT.

The CDR3 protein is CASSLVRSSYEQYF. The DNA for the CDR3 is TGTGCCAGCAGCTTAGTGCGGAGCTCCTACGAGCAGTACTTC. The V call is TRBV7-8, the J call TRBJ2-7, with no clear D. V gave up 1 base and J gave up 0 bases, with 7 bases separating them. The CDR3 sequence is 14 residues long. Germline values: CDR1 SGHVS, CDR2 FQNEAQ.

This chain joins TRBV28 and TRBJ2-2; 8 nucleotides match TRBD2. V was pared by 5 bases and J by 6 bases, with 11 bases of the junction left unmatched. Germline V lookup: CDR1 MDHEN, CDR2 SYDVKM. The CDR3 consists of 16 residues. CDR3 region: CASSPRGLGTAGELFF. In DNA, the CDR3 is TGTGCCAGCAGTCCGCGGGGACTAGGAACAGCCGGGGAGCTGTTTTTT.

The CDR3 spells CASSFGTENYGYTF. DNA of the CDR3: TGTGCCAGCAGTTTCGGGACAGAGAACTATGGCTACACCTTC. This chain links TRBV28 with TRBJ1-2, with TRBD1 matching 7 bases. Germline V gene data show CDR1 as MDHEN and CDR2 as SYDVKM. Trimming removed 3 bases from V and 2 bases from J; junction bases left unmatched: 3. The CDR3 has 14 amino acids.

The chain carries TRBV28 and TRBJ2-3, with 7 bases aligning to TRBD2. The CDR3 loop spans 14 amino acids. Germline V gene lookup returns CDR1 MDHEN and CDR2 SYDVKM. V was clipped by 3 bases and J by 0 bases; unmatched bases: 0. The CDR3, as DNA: TGTGCCAGCAGTTTTAGCGGGAGCACAGATACGCAGTATTTT. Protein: CASSFSGSTDTQYF.

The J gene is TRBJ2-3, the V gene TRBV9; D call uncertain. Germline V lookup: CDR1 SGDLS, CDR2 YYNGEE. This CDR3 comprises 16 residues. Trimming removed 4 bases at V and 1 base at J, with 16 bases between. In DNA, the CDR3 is TGTGCCAGCAGCCCCCGCCATAGAGGTGGCACAGATACGCAGTATTTT. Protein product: CASSPRHRGGTDTQYF.

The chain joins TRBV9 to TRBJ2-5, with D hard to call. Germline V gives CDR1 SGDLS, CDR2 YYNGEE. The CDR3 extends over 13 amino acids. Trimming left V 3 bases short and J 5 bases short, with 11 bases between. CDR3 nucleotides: TGTGCCAGCAGCGCTCACGCCAGGGAGACCCAGTACTTC. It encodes CASSAHARETQYF.

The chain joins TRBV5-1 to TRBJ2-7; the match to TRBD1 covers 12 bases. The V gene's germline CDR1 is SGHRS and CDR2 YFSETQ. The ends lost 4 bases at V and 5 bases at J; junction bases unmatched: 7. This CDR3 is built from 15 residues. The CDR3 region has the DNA TGCGCCAGCAGCCACTCCGGGACAGGGGGCGACGAGCAGTACTTC. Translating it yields CASSHSGTGGDEQYF.

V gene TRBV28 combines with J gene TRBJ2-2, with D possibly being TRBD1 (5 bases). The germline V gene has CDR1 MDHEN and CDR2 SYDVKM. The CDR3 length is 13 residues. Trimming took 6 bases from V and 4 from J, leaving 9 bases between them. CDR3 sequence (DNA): TGTGCCAGCAGGGGAAGGGGCACCGGGGAGCTGTTTTTT. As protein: CASRGRGTGELFF.

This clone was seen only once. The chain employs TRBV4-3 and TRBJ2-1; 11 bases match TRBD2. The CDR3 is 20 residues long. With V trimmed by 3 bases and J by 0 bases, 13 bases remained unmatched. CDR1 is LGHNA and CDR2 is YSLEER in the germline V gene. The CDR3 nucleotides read TGCGCCAGCAGCCATACCCCGGGACTAGCGGCAGCGAGCTCCTACAATGAGCAGTTCTTC. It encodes CASSHTPGLAAASSYNEQFF.

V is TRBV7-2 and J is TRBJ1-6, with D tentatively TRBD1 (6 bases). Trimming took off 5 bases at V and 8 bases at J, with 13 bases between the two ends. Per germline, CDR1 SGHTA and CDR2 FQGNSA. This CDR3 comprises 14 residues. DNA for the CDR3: TGTGCCAGCAGCCAACAGGGTGGAGATTCACCCCTCCACTTT. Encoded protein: CASSQQGGDSPLHF.

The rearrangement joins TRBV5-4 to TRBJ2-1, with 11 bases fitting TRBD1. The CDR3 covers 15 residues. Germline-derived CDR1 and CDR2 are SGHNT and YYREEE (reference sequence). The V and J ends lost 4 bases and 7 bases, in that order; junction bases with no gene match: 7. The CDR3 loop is CASSGTGTGGNEQFF. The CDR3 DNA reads TGTGCCAGCAGCGGTACCGGGACAGGGGGGAATGAGCAGTTCTTC.